This TCR beta chain was captured by sequencing in a study of Graves' ophthalmopathy and Graves' hyperthyroidism. General study results and limits: Using a 13-signature model, the authors split ophthalmopathy from stable hyperthyroidism, with under 90% sensitivity and around 76% specificity.

CDR1 is SGHNT and CDR2 is YENEEA in the germline V gene. Trimming cost V 4 bases and J 9 bases, with 13 bases left between them. The CDR3 length is 13 residues. In this sample, this clonotype turned up many times. The antigen remains undetermined. Amplification of TCR beta CDR3 regions used RNA transcripts. Second-round multiplex PCR followed a first-round RT-PCR using HTBI primers. TCRdb itself ran the multiplex PCR reads through MiXCR, one entry per CDR3 protein. The sample records around 1,200,000 distinct CDR3 sequences, about 38% being singletons. The clonotype comes from an adult man with Graves' hyperthyroidism. Sequenced sample: peripheral blood or thyroid tissue (not recorded which). The rearrangement uses TRBV11-3 and TRBJ1-5, with no clear D. Here the CDR3 DNA reads TGTGCCAGCAGCTCCCTCAATCGGGGGCCCCAGCATTTT. Its protein is CASSSLNRGPQHF.